Listed here are 14 T cell receptor beta chains from one sample, sequenced in a study of cytomegalovirus exposure and HLA in healthy donors. In the PCR, 60 Vbeta and 13 Jbeta primers were used. TCRdb's copy holds only in-frame clones and misses some; the assay was immunoSEQ multiplex PCR. Its listing shows about 60,000 clones. What was sequenced was PBMCs. All receptors come from a man aged 50 to 59 in good health and CMV-seropositive.

J is TRBJ2-1 and V is TRBV28, with TRBD2 identical over 8 bases. This CDR3 region has 15 residues. The V gene's germline CDR1 is MDHEN and CDR2 SYDVKM. V dropped 2 bases and J dropped 6; count of bases not matched to a gene: 6. CDR3 amino acids: CASSLGTGGPNEQFF. The CDR3 bases are TGTGCCAGCAGTTTAGGGACGGGAGGGCCCAATGAGCAGTTCTTC.

J is TRBJ2-3 and V is TRBV4-3; 11 positions agree with TRBD2. The trim removed 0 bases at V and 3 bases at J, leaving 5 bases unmatched. Germline V gives CDR1 LGHNA, CDR2 YSLEER. The CDR3 is 17 residues long. CDR3: CASSQDSASGRTDTQYF. The DNA of the CDR3 is TGCGCCAGCAGCCAAGATAGTGCTAGCGGGAGGACAGATACGCAGTATTTT.

In DNA, the CDR3 is TGCGCCAGCAGCCCAGTAGGGGGACAGGGGGTTCCGGACTACGAGCAGTACTTC. Translation: CASSPVGGQGVPDYEQYF. The chain couples TRBV4-1 to TRBJ2-7; TRBD1 matches at 11 bases. Germline loops: CDR1 MGHRA, CDR2 YSYEKL. The CDR3 spans 18 residues. V lost 4 bases, J lost 3 bases, and 14 bases stayed unmatched.

The chain links TRBV7-6 to TRBJ2-2; D might be TRBD2 (6 bases). The ends were cut back, 5 bases at V and 5 bases at J, with 15 bases in the middle. CDR1 is SGHVS and CDR2 is FNYEAQ in the germline V gene. The CDR3 contains 15 residues. CDR3 sequence reads: CASSRRGGGTGELFF. CDR3 DNA: TGTGCCAGCAGCCGCAGAGGTGGAGGGACCGGGGAGCTGTTTTTT.

The CDR3 reads CASSVGARNSPLHF. CDR3 DNA: TGTGCCAGCAGTGTAGGGGCCAGAAATTCACCCCTCCACTTT. The chain has TRBV6-1 and TRBJ1-6; perhaps TRBD1 as D (5 bases). The germline V gene encodes CDR1 MNHNS and CDR2 SASEGT. The CDR3 length is 14 residues. Trimming took 4 bases from V and 7 from J, leaving 11 bases between them.

The genes are TRBV18 and TRBJ2-7; the D gene is possibly TRBD1 (6 bases). With 6 bases removed from V and 3 bases from J, the gap between germline ends came to 9 bases. Looked up from germline, CDR1 is KGHSH and CDR2 is LQKENI. This CDR3 region has 12 residues. The CDR3 sequence: CASSRDNYEQYF. In DNA form, the CDR3 reads TGTGCCAGCTCCCGGGACAACTACGAGCAGTACTTC.

CDR3: CASSLTFYNEQFF. CDR3 bases: TGTGCCAGCAGCTTGACTTTTTACAATGAGCAGTTCTTC. The V and J genes are TRBV7-2 and TRBJ2-1, with D uncertain. Deletions cut 3 bases from V and 4 bases from J, with 7 bases between. The CDR3 is made up of 13 amino acids. Germline loops: CDR1 SGHTA, CDR2 FQGNSA.

As DNA, the CDR3 is TGTGCCAGCAGTTCCGGGACAGGGTTCGACAATGAGCAGTTCTTC. Amino acid sequence: CASSSGTGFDNEQFF. The chain recombines TRBV2 with TRBJ2-1; TRBD1 agrees at 9 bases. This CDR3 has 15 residues. Germline V gene data show CDR1 as SNHLY and CDR2 as FYNNEI. V dropped 5 bases and J dropped 5; count of bases not matched to a gene: 7. Filled out from reference TRBV2 and TRBJ2-1, the complete variable domain reads EPEVTQTPSHQVTQMGQEVILRCVPISNHLYFYWYRQILGQKVEFLVSFYNNEISEKSEIFDDQFSVERPDGSNFTLKIRSTKLEDSAMYFCASSSGTGFDNEQFFGPGTRLTVL.

The rearrangement uses TRBV4-2 and TRBJ1-4; 10 nucleotides match TRBD1. The CDR3 is made up of 16 amino acids. Germline values: CDR1 LGHNA, CDR2 YNFKEQ. Trimming removed 3 bases from V and 1 base from J; junction bases left unmatched: 2. The CDR3 bases are TGTGCCAGCAGCCAGGGACAGGGGAGAACTAATGAAAAACTGTTTTTT. It encodes CASSQGQGRTNEKLFF.

The J gene is TRBJ2-5, the V gene TRBV18; 10 bases are shared with TRBD1. The CDR3 contains 13 residues. Germline V gene lookup returns CDR1 KGHSH and CDR2 LQKENI. V shed 4 bases and J 5 bases; nucleotides not matched to a gene: 1. The CDR3 coding sequence is TGTGCCAGCTCACGGGACAGGGGTGAGACCCAGTACTTC. Translating gives CASSRDRGETQYF.

This sequence joins TRBV5-4 and TRBJ2-5; 8 nucleotides match TRBD1. This CDR3 has 16 amino acids. Germline CDR1 SGHNT, CDR2 YYREEE (reference sequence). V shed 2 bases, J shed 4 bases, and the junction held 10 bases outside the gene matches. The CDR3 region is CASSFVVDRAGETQYF. The CDR3 DNA reads TGTGCCAGCAGCTTTGTGGTGGACAGGGCCGGAGAGACCCAGTACTTC.

The rearrangement joins TRBV6-1 to TRBJ1-5; the D gene is possibly TRBD1 (5 bases). CDR3 length: 14 residues. Germline values: CDR1 MNHNS, CDR2 SASEGT. The germline V and J ends were trimmed by 6 bases and 4 bases, with 13 bases remaining between them. This CDR3 is CASRGDGGNQPQHF. The CDR3 nucleotides read TGTGCCAGCAGGGGGGACGGGGGGAATCAGCCCCAGCATTTT.

J is TRBJ1-1 and V is TRBV18; 9 bases agree with TRBD1. Unmatched junction bases numbered 5, after V lost 8 bases and J lost 1 base. CDR1 is KGHSH, CDR2 LQKENI, per germline. The CDR3 extends over 14 amino acids. Here the CDR3 reads CASRGQGPNTEAFF. CDR3 DNA sequence: TGTGCCAGCAGGGGACAGGGACCGAACACTGAAGCTTTCTTT.

The chain joins TRBV4-2 to TRBJ2-7; 15 bases fit TRBD2. Per the germline V gene, CDR1 is LGHNA and CDR2 is YNFKEQ. The CDR3 is made up of 15 amino acids. With 4 bases clipped from V and 4 bases from J, the junction kept 2 bases outside the gene matches. The CDR3 protein is CASSPGTSGGYEQYF. The CDR3 DNA reads TGTGCCAGCAGCCCGGGGACTAGCGGGGGGTACGAGCAGTACTTC.